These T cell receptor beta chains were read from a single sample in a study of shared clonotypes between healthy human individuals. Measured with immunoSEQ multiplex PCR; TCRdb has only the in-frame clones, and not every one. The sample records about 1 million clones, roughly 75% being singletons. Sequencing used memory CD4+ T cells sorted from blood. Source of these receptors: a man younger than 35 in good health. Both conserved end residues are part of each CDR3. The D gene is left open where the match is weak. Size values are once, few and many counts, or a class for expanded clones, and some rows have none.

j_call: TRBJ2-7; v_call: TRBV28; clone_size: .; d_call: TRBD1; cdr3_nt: TGTGCCAGCAAAGTTGGGACAGGCTCCTACGAGCAGTACTTC; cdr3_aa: CASKVGTGSYEQYF
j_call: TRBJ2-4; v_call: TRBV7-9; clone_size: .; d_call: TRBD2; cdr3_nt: TGTGCCAGCAGCCCATTAGCGGGAGGGCCGGTAACCAAAAACATTCAGTACTTC; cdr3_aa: CASSPLAGGPVTKNIQYF
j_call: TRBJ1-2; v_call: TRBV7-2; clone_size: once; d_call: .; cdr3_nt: TGTGCCAGCAGCCCCCGATCTCAGCTTAACTATGGCTACACCTTC; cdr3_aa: CASSPRSQLNYGYTF
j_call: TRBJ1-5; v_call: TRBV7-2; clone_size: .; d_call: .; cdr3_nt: TGTGCCAGCAGCTTAGACAACCGCAATCAGCCCCAGCATTTT; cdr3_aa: CASSLDNRNQPQHF
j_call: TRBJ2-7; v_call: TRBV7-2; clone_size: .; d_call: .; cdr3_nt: TGTGCCAGCAGCTTAGGGGGCGGGAACTACGAGCAGTACTTC; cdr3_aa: CASSLGGGNYEQYF
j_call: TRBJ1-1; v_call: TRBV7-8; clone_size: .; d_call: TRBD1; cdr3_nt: TGTGCCAGCAGCTTAGGTTGGGGGACAGGGCCGAACACTGAAGCTTTCTTT; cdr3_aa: CASSLGWGTGPNTEAFF
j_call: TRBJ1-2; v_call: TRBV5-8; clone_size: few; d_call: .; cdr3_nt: TGTGCCAGCAGCTTGGTTACTGACTATGGCTACACCTTC; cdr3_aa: CASSLVTDYGYTF
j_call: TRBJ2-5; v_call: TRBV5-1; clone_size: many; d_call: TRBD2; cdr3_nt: TGCGCCAGCAGCGAACTAGCGGGGGGAAAAGAGACCCAGTACTTC; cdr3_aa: CASSELAGGKETQYF
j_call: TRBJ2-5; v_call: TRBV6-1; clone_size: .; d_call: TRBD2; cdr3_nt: TGTGCCAGCAGTGAAGGACTAGCGGGAGCGATGTACCAAGAGACCCAGTACTTC; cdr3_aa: CASSEGLAGAMYQETQYF
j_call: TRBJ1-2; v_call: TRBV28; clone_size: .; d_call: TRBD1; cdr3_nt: TGTGCCAGCAGTTTATTGATGGGACAGAACTATGGCTACACCTTC; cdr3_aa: CASSLLMGQNYGYTF
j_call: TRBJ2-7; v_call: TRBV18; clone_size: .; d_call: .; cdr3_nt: TGTGCCAGCTCACCTCTATTTAGCGCTGCCTACGAGCAGTACTTC; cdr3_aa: CASSPLFSAAYEQYF
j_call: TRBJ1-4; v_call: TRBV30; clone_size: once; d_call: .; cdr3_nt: TGTGCCTGGACCCAGACAACTAATGAAAAACTGTTTTTT; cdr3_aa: CAWTQTTNEKLFF
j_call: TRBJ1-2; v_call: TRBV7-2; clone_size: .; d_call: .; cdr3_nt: TGTGCCAGCAGCAACCGGGACACGCTCGGCTACACCTTC; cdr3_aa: CASSNRDTLGYTF
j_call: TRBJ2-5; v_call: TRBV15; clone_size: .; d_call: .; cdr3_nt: TGTGCCACCAGCAGAGCCCGGACAGTCCAAGAGACCCAGTACTTC; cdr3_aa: CATSRARTVQETQYF
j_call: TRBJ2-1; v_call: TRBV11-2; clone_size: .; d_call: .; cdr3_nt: TGTGCCAGCAGCCAGACAGGCCGAATCGCAGGGTACAATGAGCAGTTCTTC; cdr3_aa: CASSQTGRIAGYNEQFF
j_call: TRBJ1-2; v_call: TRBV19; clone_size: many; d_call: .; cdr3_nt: TGTGCCAGTTTCTCGTGGGGCTACACCTTC; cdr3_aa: CASFSWGYTF
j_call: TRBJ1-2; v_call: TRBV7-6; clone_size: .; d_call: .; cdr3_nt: TGTGCCAGCACCCAGCTGGCCGGCTATGGCTACACCTTC; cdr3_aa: CASTQLAGYGYTF
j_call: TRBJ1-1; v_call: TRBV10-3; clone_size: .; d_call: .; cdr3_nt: TGTGCCATCAGTGAGTCGGTGGGAGAAGCTTTCTTT; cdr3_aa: CAISESVGEAFF
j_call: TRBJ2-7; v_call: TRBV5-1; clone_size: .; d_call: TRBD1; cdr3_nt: TGCGCCAGCAGTTGGGACAGGGGGAACTACGAGCAGTACTTC; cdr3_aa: CASSWDRGNYEQYF
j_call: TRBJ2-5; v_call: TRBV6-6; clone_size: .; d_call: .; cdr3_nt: TGTGCCAGCAGTTGGACTACCCAAGAGACCCAGTACTTC; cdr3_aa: CASSWTTQETQYF
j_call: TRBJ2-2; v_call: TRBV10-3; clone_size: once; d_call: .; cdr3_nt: TGTGCCATCACGCCGGGTCCTGGTAAGGCCGGGGAGCTGTTTTTT; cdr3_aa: CAITPGPGKAGELFF
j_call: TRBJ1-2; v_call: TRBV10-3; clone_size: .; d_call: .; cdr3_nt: TGTGCCATCAGTGGTTGGGGGGAGAATGGCTACACCTTC; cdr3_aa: CAISGWGENGYTF
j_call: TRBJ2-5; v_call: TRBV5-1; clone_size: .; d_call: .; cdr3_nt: TGCGCCAGCAGCTCGGGACTGAGAGAGACCCAGTACTTC; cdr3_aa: CASSSGLRETQYF
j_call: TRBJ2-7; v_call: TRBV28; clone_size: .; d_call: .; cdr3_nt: TGTGCCAGCAGTTCATTGGGGCCCTCCGAGCAGTACTTC; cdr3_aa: CASSSLGPSEQYF
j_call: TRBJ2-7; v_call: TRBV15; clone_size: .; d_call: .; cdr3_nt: TGTGCCACCAGCAGGGTGGGGGCAGGCTCCTACGAGCAGTACTTC; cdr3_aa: CATSRVGAGSYEQYF
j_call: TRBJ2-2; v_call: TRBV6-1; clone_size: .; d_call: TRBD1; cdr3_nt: TGTGCCAGCAGTGAACTCTCGGGACAGGGGGGGGAGCTGTTTTTT; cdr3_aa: CASSELSGQGGELFF
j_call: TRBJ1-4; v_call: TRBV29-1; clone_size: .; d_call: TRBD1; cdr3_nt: TGCAGCGCCCAGGACAGGGTGCGTATTTTT; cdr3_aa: CSAQDRVRIF
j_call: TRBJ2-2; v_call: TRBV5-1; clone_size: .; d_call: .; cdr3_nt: TGCGCCAGCAGCTTGGTGGGGTCGCTGCGAATGGACACCGGGGAGCTGTTTTTT; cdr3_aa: CASSLVGSLRMDTGELFF
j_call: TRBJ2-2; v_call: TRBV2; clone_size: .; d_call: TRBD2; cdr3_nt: TGTGCCAGCAGTCCGGGACTAGCAGCAACCGGGGAGCTGTTTTTT; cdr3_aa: CASSPGLAATGELFF
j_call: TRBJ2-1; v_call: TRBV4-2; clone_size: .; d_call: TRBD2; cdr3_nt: TGTGCCAGCAGCCAAGATCGGGCGGGAGGCCCCTACAATGAGCAGTTCTTC; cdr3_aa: CASSQDRAGGPYNEQFF
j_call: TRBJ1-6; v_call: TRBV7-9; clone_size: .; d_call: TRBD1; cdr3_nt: TGTGCCAGCAGCTTCACCGGGACAGGGGTGGCCCTCCACTTT; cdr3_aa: CASSFTGTGVALHF
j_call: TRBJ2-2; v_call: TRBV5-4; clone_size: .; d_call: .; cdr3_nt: TGTGCCAGCAGCTCTTCGTACACCGGGGAGCTGTTTTTT; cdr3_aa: CASSSSYTGELFF
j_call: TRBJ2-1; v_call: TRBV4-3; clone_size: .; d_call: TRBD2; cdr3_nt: TGCGCCAGCAGCCAAACTCTAGCGGGAGTCTACAATGAGCAGTTCTTC; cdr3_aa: CASSQTLAGVYNEQFF
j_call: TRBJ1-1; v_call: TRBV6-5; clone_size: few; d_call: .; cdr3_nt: TGTGCCACCCAGAAGGGAGGTGGGAACACTGAAGCTTTCTTT; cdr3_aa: CATQKGGGNTEAFF
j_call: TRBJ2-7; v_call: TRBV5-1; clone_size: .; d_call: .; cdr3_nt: TGCGCCAGCAGCTTGGACGGGCGCTCCTACGAGCAGTACTTC; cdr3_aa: CASSLDGRSYEQYF
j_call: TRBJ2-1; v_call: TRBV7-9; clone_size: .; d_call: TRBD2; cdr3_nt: TGTGCCAGCAGCATTAGCGGGAGCTCCTACAATGAGCAGTTCTTC; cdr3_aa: CASSISGSSYNEQFF
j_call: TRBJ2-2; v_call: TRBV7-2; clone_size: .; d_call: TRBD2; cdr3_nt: TGTGCCAGCAGCCCCAGCGGGGGTGGAACCGGGGAGCTGTTTTTT; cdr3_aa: CASSPSGGGTGELFF
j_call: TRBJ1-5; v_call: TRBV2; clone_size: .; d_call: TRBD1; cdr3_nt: TGTGCCAGCATGGGAGGGGGCGGAGGCAATCAGCCCCAGCATTTT; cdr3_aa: CASMGGGGGNQPQHF
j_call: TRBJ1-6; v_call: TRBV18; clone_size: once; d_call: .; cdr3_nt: TGTGCCAGCTCACAGATCAGCTCCTATAATTCACCCCTCCACTTT; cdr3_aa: CASSQISSYNSPLHF
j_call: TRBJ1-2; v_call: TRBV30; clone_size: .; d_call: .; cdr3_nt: TGTGCCTGGAACGGTGGGGGCGATGGCTACACCTTC; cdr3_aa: CAWNGGGDGYTF
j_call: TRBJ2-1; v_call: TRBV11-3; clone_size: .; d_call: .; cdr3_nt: TGTGCCAGTTCTCCTACAGGAAAAACCTACAATGAGCAGTTCTTC; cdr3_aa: CASSPTGKTYNEQFF
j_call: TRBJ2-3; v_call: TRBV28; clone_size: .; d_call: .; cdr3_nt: TGTGCCAGCAGTTCAGCCGGGACTGGCACAGATACGCAGTATTTT; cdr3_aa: CASSSAGTGTDTQYF
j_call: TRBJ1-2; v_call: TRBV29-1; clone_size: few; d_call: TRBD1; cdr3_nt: TGCAGCGTTGTCCGACAGGGACCACTGTATGGCTACACCTTC; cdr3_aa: CSVVRQGPLYGYTF
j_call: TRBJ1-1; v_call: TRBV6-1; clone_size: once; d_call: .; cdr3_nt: TGTGCCAGCACCCCCGCGGGCAGGTTCGCTGAAGCTTTCTTT; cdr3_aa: CASTPAGRFAEAFF
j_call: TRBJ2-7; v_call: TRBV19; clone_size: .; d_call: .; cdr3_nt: TGTGCCAGTAGTTCCTCCGGGACGGCTTCCTACGAGCAGTACTTC; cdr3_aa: CASSSSGTASYEQYF
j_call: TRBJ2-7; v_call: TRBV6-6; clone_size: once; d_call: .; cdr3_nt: TGTGCCACCCGGACCAACGGCCTCGGGGAGCAGTACTTC; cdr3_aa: CATRTNGLGEQYF
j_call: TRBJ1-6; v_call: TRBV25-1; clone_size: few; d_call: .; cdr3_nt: TGTGCCAGCAGATGGGGAGGGAGGGACAATTCACCCCTCCACTTT; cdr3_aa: CASRWGGRDNSPLHF
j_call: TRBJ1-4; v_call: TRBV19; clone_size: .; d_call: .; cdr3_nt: TGTGCCAGTAGTACTCTGGCAGGGTCTACTAATGAAAAACTGTTTTTT; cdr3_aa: CASSTLAGSTNEKLFF
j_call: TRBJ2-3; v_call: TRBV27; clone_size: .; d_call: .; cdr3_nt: TGTGCCAGCCGCAGGGCCACTACGCAGTATTTT; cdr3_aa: CASRRATTQYF
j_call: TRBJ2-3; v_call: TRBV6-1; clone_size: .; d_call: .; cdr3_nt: TGTGCCAGCCGTGTTCAGGGACCCACAGATACGCAGTATTTT; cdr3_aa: CASRVQGPTDTQYF
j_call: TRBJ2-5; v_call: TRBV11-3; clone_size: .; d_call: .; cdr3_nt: TGTGCCAGCAGCTTATTCACCCAAGAGACCCAGTACTTC; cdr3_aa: CASSLFTQETQYF
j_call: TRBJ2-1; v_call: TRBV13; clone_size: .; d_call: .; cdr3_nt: TGTGCCAGCAGCCCTGAGGAGGGCCGAGACAATGAGCAGTTCTTC; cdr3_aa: CASSPEEGRDNEQFF
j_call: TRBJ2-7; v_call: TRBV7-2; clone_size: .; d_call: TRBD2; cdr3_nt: TGTGCCAGCAGCTTAGCGGGAGGGTTTTCCTACGAGCAGTACTTC; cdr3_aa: CASSLAGGFSYEQYF
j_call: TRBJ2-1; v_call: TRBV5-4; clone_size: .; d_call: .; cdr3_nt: TGTGCCAGCAGCTTGATGGGGGGTGGCTACAATGAGCAGTTCTTC; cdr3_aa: CASSLMGGGYNEQFF
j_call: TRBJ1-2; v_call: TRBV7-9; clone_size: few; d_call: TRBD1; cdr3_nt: TGTGCCAGCAGCTTATCGGGACAGGGGAGCCACTATGGCTACACCTTC; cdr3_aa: CASSLSGQGSHYGYTF
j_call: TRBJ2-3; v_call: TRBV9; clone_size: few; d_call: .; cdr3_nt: TGTGCCAGCAGCTTCAGAGGGCAGGGGACAGATACGCAGTATTTT; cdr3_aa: CASSFRGQGTDTQYF
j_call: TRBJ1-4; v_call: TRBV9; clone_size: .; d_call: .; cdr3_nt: TGTGCCAGCAGCGTAGCTTTTGGGGAGAGCGAAAAACTGTTTTTT; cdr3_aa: CASSVAFGESEKLFF
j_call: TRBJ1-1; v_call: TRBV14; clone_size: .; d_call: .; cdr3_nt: TGTGCCAGCAGCTTTCTACCGATGGGGGACTTTAACACTGAAGCTTTCTTT; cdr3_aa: CASSFLPMGDFNTEAFF
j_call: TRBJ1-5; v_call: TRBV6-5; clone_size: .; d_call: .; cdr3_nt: TGTGCCAGCAGATCCCACAGTACGAGCAATCAGCCCCAGCATTTT; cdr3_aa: CASRSHSTSNQPQHF
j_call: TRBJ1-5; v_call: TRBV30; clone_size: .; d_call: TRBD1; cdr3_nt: TGTGCCTGGAGTACAATTGGACAGGGAGGACAGCCCCAGCATTTT; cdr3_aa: CAWSTIGQGGQPQHF